This T cell receptor (beta chain) was recovered during a study of cytomegalovirus exposure and HLA in healthy donors. Regarding the study as a whole: One later analysis reportedly identified an Asian-associated ancestry cluster that showed fewer N-insertions than the approximately 700-donor mean. Judged likely to be a sequencing artifact was a cluster of highly shared sequence variants. Most TCR sequences were rare, but some public TCRs occurred in many donors. The study put some 150 TCR beta chains on its list as cytomegalovirus-associated.

The germline CDR1 and CDR2 sequences are ENHRY and SYGVKD. V lost 2 bases and J lost 3, with 14 bases in between. This CDR3 has 15 amino acids. PCR primers comprised 60 Vbeta and 13 Jbeta primers. This table comes from immunoSEQ multiplex PCR, and its TCRdb copy is limited to in-frame clones, with some not included. Its listing shows some 150,000 clones. About this clone: The antigen is unknown.

The chain is built from TRBV10-3 and TRBJ2-7; D might be TRBD2 (6 bases). This receptor was taken from a woman in her late teens or twenties in good health and CMV-seronegative. Sequencing used PBMCs. The CDR3 is CAISESAGRIYEQYF. In DNA, the CDR3 is TGTGCCATCAGTGAGAGTGCGGGACGGATCTACGAGCAGTACTTC.